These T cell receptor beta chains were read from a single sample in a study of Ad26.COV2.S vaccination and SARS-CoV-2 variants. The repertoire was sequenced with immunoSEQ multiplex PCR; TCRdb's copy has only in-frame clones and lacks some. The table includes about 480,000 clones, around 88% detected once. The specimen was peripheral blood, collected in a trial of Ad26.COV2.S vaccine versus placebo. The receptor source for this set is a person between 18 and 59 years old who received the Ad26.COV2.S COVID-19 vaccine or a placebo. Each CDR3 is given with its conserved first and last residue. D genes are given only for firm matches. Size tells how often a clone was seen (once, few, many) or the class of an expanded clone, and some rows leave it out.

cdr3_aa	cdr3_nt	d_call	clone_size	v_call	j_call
CASSSRTVNTIYF	TGTGCCAGCAGCTCACGGACAGTAAACACCATATATTTT	NA	NA	TRBV5-6	TRBJ1-3
CAWSVYGSSYNEQFF	TGTGCCTGGAGTGTATATGGGAGTTCCTACAATGAGCAGTTCTTC	NA	NA	TRBV30	TRBJ2-1
CASSPSGTGAPQYF	TGTGCCAGCAGCCCCTCGGGGACAGGGGCCCCCCAGTACTTC	TRBD1	NA	TRBV9	TRBJ2-5
CSVEGQGGYNEQFF	TGCAGCGTTGAGGGACAGGGTGGCTACAATGAGCAGTTCTTC	TRBD1	NA	TRBV29-1	TRBJ2-1
CASSLNTEAFF	TGTGCCAGCTCATTAAACACTGAAGCTTTCTTT	NA	NA	TRBV18	TRBJ1-1
CASGQASRNYGYTF	TGTGCCAGCGGACAGGCCTCCCGCAACTATGGCTACACCTTC	TRBD1	few	TRBV19	TRBJ1-2
CASSLWGSLGADTQYF	TGTGCCAGCAGTTTATGGGGCAGCCTGGGAGCAGATACGCAGTATTTT	NA	NA	TRBV28	TRBJ2-3
CASSPPNQPQHF	TGTGCCAGCAGTCCCCCGAATCAGCCCCAGCATTTT	NA	NA	TRBV28	TRBJ1-5
CASSIQQGASGNTIYF	TGTGCCAGCAGCATACAACAGGGGGCCTCTGGAAACACCATATATTTT	TRBD1	NA	TRBV7-8	TRBJ1-3
CASSVLGSGSLEQFF	TGTGCCAGCAGTGTGTTGGGCTCAGGGTCGCTTGAGCAGTTCTTC	NA	NA	TRBV2	TRBJ2-1
CATSGRGTSGRSYNEQFF	TGTGCCACCAGTGGAAGAGGGACTAGCGGGAGGAGTTACAATGAGCAGTTCTTC	TRBD2	NA	TRBV24-1	TRBJ2-1